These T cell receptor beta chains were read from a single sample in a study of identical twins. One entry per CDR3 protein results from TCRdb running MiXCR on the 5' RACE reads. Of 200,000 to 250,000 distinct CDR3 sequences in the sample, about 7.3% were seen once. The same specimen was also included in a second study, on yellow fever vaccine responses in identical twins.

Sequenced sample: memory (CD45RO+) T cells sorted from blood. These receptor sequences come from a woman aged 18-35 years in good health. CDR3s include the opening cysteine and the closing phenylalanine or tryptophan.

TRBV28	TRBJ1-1	CASSLGGGAVSMNTEAFF
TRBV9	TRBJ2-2	CASSVSSSGTGELFF
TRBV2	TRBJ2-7	CASSEFSQDSTTF
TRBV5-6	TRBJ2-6	CASGNRGLSSGANVLTF
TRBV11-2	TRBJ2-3	CASSLGASRSTDTQYF
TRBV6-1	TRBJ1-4	CASSITLREKLFF
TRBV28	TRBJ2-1	CASSFFTGFNEQFF
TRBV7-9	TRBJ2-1	CASSPSGRALEQFF
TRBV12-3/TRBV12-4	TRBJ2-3	CASSREGQGDTQYF
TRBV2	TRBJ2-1	CASSENSQIKAYNEQFF